A single sample is the source of the 22 T cell receptor beta chains below, sequenced in a study of response to subunit inactivated influenza vaccine. A single record per CDR3 protein comes from TCRdb applying MiXCR to the RT-PCR reads. The repertoire includes hundreds of thousands of distinct CDR3 sequences, approximately 14% of them detected once, and roughly 12% sits in the top ten. Sequences were derived from PBMCs from blood, sampled 12 days after vaccination. Every receptor here comes from a man aged 45 to 65 who received an inactivated influenza vaccine.

This rearrangement joins TRBV20-1 to TRBJ2-1; TRBD2 agrees at 7 bases. The germline V gene has CDR1 DFQATT and CDR2 SNEGSKA (reference sequence). This CDR3 region has 15 residues. Germline trimming cut 2 bases from V and 9 bases from J; bases unmatched to any gene: 13. The DNA of the CDR3 is TGCAGTGCTAGACTAGCGGCCAACTACAATTCTGAGCAGTTCTTC. Translation: CSARLAANYNSEQFF.

The gene calls are TRBV18 and TRBJ2-3; no reliable D call. The CDR3 has 14 amino acids. Germline CDR1 and CDR2: KGHSH and LQKENI. V gave up 5 bases and J gave up 2 bases, with 11 bases separating them. The CDR3 DNA sequence: TGTGCCAGCTCAGCAGAGGCTATCACAGATACGCAGTATTTT. Amino acid sequence: CASSAEAITDTQYF.

The gene calls are TRBV28 and TRBJ2-7, with 7 bases fitting TRBD1. The CDR3 spans 15 residues. V gave up 2 bases and J gave up 3 bases; unmatched junction bases: 7. Germline V gene sequence: CDR1 MDHEN, CDR2 SYDVKM. This chain's CDR3 is CASSLPTGVNYEQYF. CDR3 nucleotide sequence: TGTGCCAGCAGTTTACCCACAGGGGTAAACTACGAGCAGTACTTC. The full variable domain, rest sourced from reference TRBV28 and TRBJ2-7, is DVKVTQSSRYLVKRTGEKVFLECVQDMDHENMFWYRQDPGLGLRLIYFSYDVKMKEKGDIPEGYSVSREKKERFSLILESASTNQTSMYLCASSLPTGVNYEQYFGPGTRLTVT.

The gene calls are TRBV20-1 and TRBJ1-1; 7 positions agree with TRBD1. Germline V gives CDR1 DFQATT, CDR2 SNEGSKA (reference sequence). The ends lost 5 bases at V and 1 base at J; junction bases unmatched: 10. The CDR3 runs 15 residues. In nucleotides, the CDR3 is TGCAGTGCTCCTAGACAGGGAATAACGAACACTGAAGCTTTCTTT. Translation gives CSAPRQGITNTEAFF.

This clonotype was seen many times. The chain combines TRBV5-1 with TRBJ2-2; 7 nucleotides agree with TRBD1. The V and J ends lost 1 base and 2 bases, in that order; junction bases with no gene match: 14. This CDR3 contains 19 residues. Germline V gene sequence: CDR1 SGHRS, CDR2 YFSETQ. DNA of the CDR3: TGCGCCAGCAGCTTGCGACTATTTAGACAGGGTGGAAACACCGGGGAGCTGTTTTTT. Protein product: CASSLRLFRQGGNTGELFF.

This clonotype was recorded many times. V and J are TRBV12-3 or TRBV12-4 and TRBJ2-5; no definite D call. The length of the CDR3 is 13 residues. V shed 3 bases and J shed 1 base, with 6 bases lying between them. CDR3 region: CASSFGSQETQYF. The DNA for the CDR3 is TGTGCCAGCAGTTTCGGAAGCCAAGAGACCCAGTACTTC.

This clonotype was detected only a few times. The J gene is TRBJ1-5, the V gene TRBV6-2 or TRBV6-3, with a weak D call TRBD1 (5 bases). Germline CDR1 is MNHEY and CDR2 is SVGEGT. The CDR3 loop spans 14 amino acids. The V end lost 2 bases, the J end lost 3 bases, and 8 bases lay between the germline ends. CDR3 loop: CASSYGALNQPQHF. In nucleotides, the CDR3 is TGTGCCAGCAGTTACGGGGCCCTCAATCAGCCCCAGCATTTT.

Points on this clonotype: This CDR3 fails to terminate in the conserved phenylalanine or tryptophan, so it likely reflects a read error. The DNA is left out, because the CDR3 cannot be placed on it with certainty; the CDR3 is given as TCRdb lists it. The CDR3 is CASSLMLGRETI. The chain joins TRBV7-9 to TRBJ1-1. With termini counted, the CDR3 has 12 amino acids. The V gene's germline CDR1 is SEHNR and CDR2 FQNEAQ (reference sequence).

The rearrangement joins TRBV24-1 to TRBJ2-2, with 8 bases aligning to TRBD1. The CDR3 is 17 residues long. Germline CDR1 reads KGHDR; CDR2 reads SFDVKD. Losses at the gene ends were 4 bases for V and 0 bases for J; bases not matched to a gene: 6. The DNA of the CDR3 is TGTGCCACCAGTGACCCCCCGGGACAGGCGAACACCGGGGAGCTGTTTTTT. This sequence encodes CATSDPPGQANTGELFF.

This clonotype has just a few counts. The chain is built from TRBV13 and TRBJ2-5; unclear D gene. V lost 2 bases to trimming and J lost 1 base, with 11 bases between them. Germline V gene data show CDR1 as PRHDT and CDR2 as FYEKMQ (reference sequence). The CDR3 contains 15 residues. As DNA, the CDR3 is TGTGCCAGCAGCTTACCTGGGCAGAGCCAAGAGACCCAGTACTTC. Translation gives CASSLPGQSQETQYF.

In its sample, this clonotype was seen a few times. The gene calls are TRBV6-1 and TRBJ2-3, with D possibly matching TRBD2 (6 bases). V lost 4 bases and J lost 4, with 12 bases in between. Germline V gene sequence: CDR1 MNHNS, CDR2 SASEGT. This CDR3 is 14 amino acids long. This CDR3 reads CASSVRDLADTQYF. The CDR3 coding sequence is TGTGCCAGCAGTGTCCGGGACTTGGCAGATACGCAGTATTTT.

The chain combines TRBV20-1 with TRBJ2-1; no definite D call. The V and J ends lost 8 bases and 0 bases respectively, with 17 bases between them. Germline assignment: CDR1 DFQATT and CDR2 SNEGSKA (reference sequence). The CDR3 runs 15 residues. CDR3 coding DNA: TGCAGTCCGAACCCGACCGGAAGCTCCTACAATGAGCAGTTCTTC. Its translation is CSPNPTGSSYNEQFF.

The chain has TRBV6-1 and TRBJ2-7; TRBD1 aligns across 7 bases. Trimming at V came to 9 bases and at J to 1 base, leaving 9 bases not matched to a gene. Germline CDR1 reads MNHNS; CDR2 reads SASEGT. The CDR3 is 14 amino acids. The CDR3 spells CASYSTGRSYEQYF. The CDR3 region has the DNA TGTGCCAGTTACTCGACAGGGAGATCCTACGAGCAGTACTTC.

This CDR3 is CASSQLGLAGQETQYF. The DNA for the CDR3 is TGCGCCAGCAGCCAACTTGGACTAGCGGGACAAGAGACCCAGTACTTC. The chain carries TRBV4-1 and TRBJ2-5, with 12 bases fitting TRBD2. CDR1 and CDR2 (germline): MGHRA, YSYEKL. CDR3 length: 16 residues. V dropped 2 bases and J dropped 2; count of bases not matched to a gene: 3.

The sample holds many counts of this clonotype. V usage is TRBV2 and J usage is TRBJ2-1, with D perhaps TRBD2 (5 bases). CDR1 is SNHLY, CDR2 FYNNEI, per germline. The V and J ends lost 8 bases and 0 bases respectively, with 14 bases between them. CDR3 length: 15 amino acids. This CDR3 is CASRKRDSSYNEQFF. For the CDR3, the DNA is TGTGCCAGCCGGAAGAGGGATAGCTCCTACAATGAGCAGTTCTTC.

This clonotype was picked up many times. CDR3 DNA sequence: TGTGCCAGCAGCTTAGCCGGACTAGCGGGGTACAATGAGCAGTTCTTC. Its protein is CASSLAGLAGYNEQFF. V and J are TRBV7-2 and TRBJ2-1, with TRBD2 identical over 12 bases. J gave up 4 bases and V 0 bases, and 1 base lay outside the gene matches. The CDR3 has 16 residues. Germline values: CDR1 SGHTA, CDR2 FQGNSA.

The chain recombines TRBV7-2 with TRBJ1-1; TRBD1 might be the D (5 bases). Germline CDR1 reads SGHTA; CDR2 reads FQGNSA. This CDR3 region has 13 residues. V shed 5 bases and J shed 5 bases, with 12 bases lying between them. The CDR3 DNA reads as TGTGCCAGCAGCACCAACAGGAAAACTGAAGCTTTCTTT. It is translated as CASSTNRKTEAFF.

The V gene is TRBV15, the J gene TRBJ2-7; 15 bases fit TRBD2. CDR1 and CDR2 from the germline V gene are LNHNV and YYDKDF (reference sequence). The CDR3 covers 17 residues. With 5 bases clipped from V and 1 base from J, the junction kept 6 bases outside the gene matches. The CDR3 DNA sequence: TGTGCCACCAGCGGGGGACTAGCGGGAGGAGGGTCCTACGAGCAGTACTTC. This gives the protein CATSGGLAGGGSYEQYF.

This clonotype was seen many times. This sequence joins TRBV4-3 and TRBJ1-4, with D perhaps matching TRBD1 (5 bases). With 4 bases removed from V and 5 bases from J, the gap between germline ends came to 8 bases. This CDR3 spans 13 amino acids. Germline V gene data show CDR1 as LGHNA and CDR2 as YSLEER. In nucleotides, the CDR3 is TGCGCCAGCAGCCGGCAGGGAAATGAAAAACTGTTTTTT. Its protein product is CASSRQGNEKLFF.

Many counts were recorded for this clonotype. The rearrangement uses TRBV28 and TRBJ1-5; the D gene is possibly TRBD1 (6 bases). Germline values: CDR1 MDHEN, CDR2 SYDVKM. The CDR3 has 15 residues. V lost 6 bases to trimming and J lost 6 bases, with 18 bases between them. In DNA, the CDR3 is TGTGCCAGCAGGGGGTACAGGGACATAGGTCAGCCCCAGCATTTT. Amino acids: CASRGYRDIGQPQHF.

This clonotype has just a few counts. The rearrangement uses TRBV6-1 and TRBJ1-3; D is perhaps TRBD1 (6 bases). This CDR3 spans 16 amino acids. The V end was cut by 7 bases, the J end by 3 bases, with 19 bases between. The germline V gene encodes CDR1 MNHNS and CDR2 SASEGT. CDR3 in amino acids: CASTKARTGFGNTIYF. The CDR3 region has the DNA TGTGCCAGCACCAAGGCTCGAACAGGGTTTGGAAACACCATATATTTT.

This clonotype was recorded at least ten times. This sequence joins TRBV4-2 and TRBJ1-5; D is perhaps TRBD1 (5 bases). Trimming removed 8 bases from V and 0 bases from J, with 17 bases in between. The CDR3 has 16 amino acids. Germline CDR1 and CDR2: LGHNA and YNFKEQ. CDR3 sequence (DNA): TGTGCCAGCGCCCCGACAGTCGGGGATAGCAATCAGCCCCAGCATTTT. Protein sequence: CASAPTVGDSNQPQHF.